The clone carrying this TCR beta chain was recorded many times. What it recognizes is unknown. Sample time point: sample taken at primary tumor resection. The donor population consisted of some 70 patients with untreated, early-stage non-small cell lung cancer. This entry comes from a study of spatial heterogeneity in lung cancer. Study observations and caveats: Mutation tallies in tumors tracked expanded intratumoral alpha and beta TCR counts. Among tumor T cells, estimated coverage was roughly 7% for alpha chains and roughly 13% for beta chains.

Trimming at V came to 6 bases and at J to 4 bases, leaving 8 bases not matched to a gene. Germline CDR1 DFQATT, CDR2 SNEGSKA (reference sequence). The CDR3 is 13 amino acids. All TCR cDNA molecules were individually tagged with a unique molecular identifier. TCRdb reanalysed the 5' RACE reads using MiXCR and keeps one entry per CDR3 protein. The sample has around 19,000 distinct CDR3 sequences, 15% seen once. The sample in question was lung tumor tissue, obtained at surgery. The chain employs TRBV20-1 and TRBJ2-7, with 8 bases identical to TRBD1. This TCR came from a female donor with early-stage non-small cell lung cancer. This CDR3 is CSAKRTGLYEQYF. DNA of the CDR3: TGCAGTGCCAAAAGGACAGGGTTGTACGAGCAGTACTTC.